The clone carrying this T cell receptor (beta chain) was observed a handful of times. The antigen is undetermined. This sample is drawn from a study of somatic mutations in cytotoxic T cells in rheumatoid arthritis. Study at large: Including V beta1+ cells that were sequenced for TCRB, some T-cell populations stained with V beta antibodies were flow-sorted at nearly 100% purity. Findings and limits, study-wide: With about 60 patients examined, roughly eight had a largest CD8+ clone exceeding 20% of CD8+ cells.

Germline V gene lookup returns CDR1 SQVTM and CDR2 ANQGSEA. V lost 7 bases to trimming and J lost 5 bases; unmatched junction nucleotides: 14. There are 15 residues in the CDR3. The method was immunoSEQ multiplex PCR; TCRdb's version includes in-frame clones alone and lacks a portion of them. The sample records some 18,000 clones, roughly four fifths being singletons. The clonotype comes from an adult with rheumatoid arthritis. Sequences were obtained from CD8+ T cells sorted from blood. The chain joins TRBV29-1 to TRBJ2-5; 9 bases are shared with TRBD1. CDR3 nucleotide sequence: TGCAGCGAGAGGGTAAGGGGACAGGGAGGTGAGACCCAGTACTTC. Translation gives CSERVRGQGGETQYF.